This is a list of T cell receptor beta chains from one sample in a study of cytomegalovirus exposure and HLA in healthy donors. Profiled with immunoSEQ multiplex PCR; TCRdb holds only in-frame clones, not every one. This table has around 150,000 clones, approximately 85% appearing once. The sequenced material came from PBMCs. The receptors shown here come from a woman in her forties in good health and CMV-seronegative. Both conserved end residues are part of each CDR3. The order of the fields is clone size, J gene, D gene, CDR3 length, V gene, CDR3 DNA, CDR3 protein. D genes are given only for firm matches. The size of a clone is reported for some rows only, either as once, few or many, or as a class for expanded clones.

size: -; J: TRBJ1-1; D: TRBD1; length: 13; V: TRBV19; DNA: TGTGCCAGTACGAGGGACAGGTACACTGAAGCTTTCTTT; CDR3: CASTRDRYTEAFF
size: -; J: TRBJ2-1; D: -; length: 14; V: TRBV13; DNA: TGTGCCAGCAGCCCCAGACAGGTAGGGGGTGAGCAGTTCTTC; CDR3: CASSPRQVGGEQFF
size: -; J: TRBJ2-3; D: TRBD1; length: 14; V: TRBV10-3; DNA: TGTGCCGTCCACGGGACAGGAGGGACAGATACGCAGTATTTT; CDR3: CAVHGTGGTDTQYF
size: few; J: TRBJ2-2; D: -; length: 16; V: TRBV4-1; DNA: TGCGCCAGCAGCCAAGAAACAGGTACGAACACCGGGGAGCTGTTTTTT; CDR3: CASSQETGTNTGELFF
size: -; J: TRBJ2-1; D: -; length: 12; V: TRBV5-1; DNA: TGCGCCAGCAGCTTGGCCGACAATGAGCAGTTCTTC; CDR3: CASSLADNEQFF
size: -; J: TRBJ2-7; D: TRBD2; length: 15; V: TRBV7-8; DNA: TGTGCCAGCAGCTTAAGGCGGGCTAGCGGTTACGAGCAGTACTTC; CDR3: CASSLRRASGYEQYF
size: -; J: TRBJ2-7; D: -; length: 12; V: TRBV5-1; DNA: TGCGCCAGCAGCCTTGGACTCTACGAGCAGTACTTC; CDR3: CASSLGLYEQYF
size: -; J: TRBJ2-7; D: TRBD2; length: 18; V: TRBV7-8; DNA: TGTGCCAGCAGCTTTTCTGCTAGCGGGAGACCTCCCGCCTACGAGCAGTACTTC; CDR3: CASSFSASGRPPAYEQYF
size: -; J: TRBJ2-4; D: TRBD1; length: 19; V: TRBV5-1; DNA: TGCGCCAGCAGCTTGGTGGCGGGACAGGGGGCAAGAGGCAAAAACATTCAGTACTTC; CDR3: CASSLVAGQGARGKNIQYF
size: -; J: TRBJ2-4; D: TRBD2; length: 15; V: TRBV19; DNA: TGTGCCAGTAGTCCAGCCCAGCGGGAGAGAAACATTCAGTACTTC; CDR3: CASSPAQRERNIQYF
size: -; J: TRBJ1-1; D: -; length: 13; V: TRBV7-9; DNA: TGTGCCAGCAGCAAACAGGAAAACACTGAAGCTTTCTTT; CDR3: CASSKQENTEAFF
size: -; J: TRBJ1-1; D: -; length: 15; V: TRBV11-2; DNA: TGTGCCAGCAGCTCTTCATGGACAGAGAACACTGAAGCTTTCTTT; CDR3: CASSSSWTENTEAFF
size: -; J: TRBJ1-2; D: TRBD1; length: 14; V: TRBV25-1; DNA: TGTGCCAGCAGTGGCCCGGGACAGCACTATGGCTACACCTTC; CDR3: CASSGPGQHYGYTF
size: -; J: TRBJ1-2; D: TRBD1; length: 14; V: TRBV5-5; DNA: TGTGCCAGCAGCCTTTGGACAGGCGACTATGGCTACACCTTC; CDR3: CASSLWTGDYGYTF
size: once; J: TRBJ2-7; D: -; length: 14; V: TRBV28; DNA: TGTGCCAGCAGTTTGGGCCTTTTAACCTACGAGCAGTACTTC; CDR3: CASSLGLLTYEQYF
size: once; J: TRBJ1-6; D: TRBD1; length: 14; V: TRBV5-1; DNA: TGCGCCAGCAGGCAACAGGGGGCGAGTTCACCCCTCCACTTT; CDR3: CASRQQGASSPLHF
size: -; J: TRBJ2-2; D: -; length: 11; V: TRBV5-1; DNA: TGCGCCAGCAGCTTGACTAGAGAGCTGTTTTTT; CDR3: CASSLTRELFF
size: -; J: TRBJ2-5; D: TRBD1; length: 13; V: TRBV28; DNA: TGTGCCAGTAAACAGGGGGCAGGGGAGACCCAGTACTTC; CDR3: CASKQGAGETQYF
size: -; J: TRBJ2-7; D: -; length: 13; V: TRBV5-4; DNA: TGTGCCAGCAGTCCAGGACTCCTATACGAGCAGTACTTC; CDR3: CASSPGLLYEQYF
size: few; J: TRBJ1-2; D: -; length: 11; V: TRBV2; DNA: TGTGCCAGCAGTGTAGACTATGGCTACACCTTC; CDR3: CASSVDYGYTF
size: -; J: TRBJ1-2; D: -; length: 14; V: TRBV7-3; DNA: TGTGCCAGCAGCCCCACAGCGGGAGGCTATGGCTACACCTTC; CDR3: CASSPTAGGYGYTF
size: -; J: TRBJ1-4; D: TRBD1; length: 14; V: TRBV5-5; DNA: TGTGCCAGCAGCTCACAGGGGGCTGATGAAAAACTGTTTTTT; CDR3: CASSSQGADEKLFF
size: -; J: TRBJ2-7; D: TRBD1; length: 12; V: TRBV30; DNA: TGTGCCGGGACAGGCCTTTCCTACGAGCAGTACTTC; CDR3: CAGTGLSYEQYF
size: once; J: TRBJ1-1; D: TRBD1; length: 14; V: TRBV6-1; DNA: TGTGCCAGCAGTTCGGACAGGGAACTCCCTTTGGCTTTCTTT; CDR3: CASSSDRELPLAFF
size: -; J: TRBJ1-5; D: TRBD1; length: 15; V: TRBV5-1; DNA: TGCGCCAGCAGCTTGGAAGGGACAGAGAATCAGCCCCAGCATTTT; CDR3: CASSLEGTENQPQHF
size: -; J: TRBJ2-1; D: -; length: 14; V: TRBV11-2; DNA: TGTGCCAGCAGCAAGTCATTCAGGGGCTATGAGCAGTTCTTC; CDR3: CASSKSFRGYEQFF
size: few; J: TRBJ1-2; D: TRBD1; length: 14; V: TRBV4-3; DNA: TGCGCCAGCAGCCGGGGCAGGGGGGCGGATGGCTACACCTTC; CDR3: CASSRGRGADGYTF
size: -; J: TRBJ2-2; D: -; length: 13; V: TRBV7-9; DNA: TGTTCCAGCAGCTTAGAACATTCCGGGGAGCTGTTTTTT; CDR3: CSSSLEHSGELFF
size: -; J: TRBJ1-3; D: -; length: 18; V: TRBV29-1; DNA: TGCAGCGTTGAATTATCCCTCTTGCGACAGAAAGATGGAAACACCATATATTTT; CDR3: CSVELSLLRQKDGNTIYF
size: -; J: TRBJ2-4; D: -; length: 15; V: TRBV5-8; DNA: TGTGCCAGCAGCTTTCGGGGGAATGTCAAAAACATTCAGTACTTC; CDR3: CASSFRGNVKNIQYF
size: few; J: TRBJ1-1; D: -; length: 13; V: TRBV5-1; DNA: TGCGCCAGCAGCTTGGCCCCCGTCACTGAAGCTTTCTTT; CDR3: CASSLAPVTEAFF
size: -; J: TRBJ2-3; D: TRBD2; length: 14; V: TRBV11-2; DNA: TGTGCCAGCAGCTCCCGACTAGCTCCAGATACGCAGTATTTT; CDR3: CASSSRLAPDTQYF
size: -; J: TRBJ1-1; D: TRBD1; length: 16; V: TRBV2; DNA: TGTGCCAGCAGTTCCCTAGGGACAGGGGGGTTCTTGGGGGCTTTCTTT; CDR3: CASSSLGTGGFLGAFF
size: -; J: TRBJ1-4; D: TRBD1; length: 14; V: TRBV6-5; DNA: TGTGCCAGCAGGAACAGGGGCGAAGGTGAAAAACTGTTTTTT; CDR3: CASRNRGEGEKLFF
size: few; J: TRBJ2-6; D: -; length: 16; V: TRBV4-2; DNA: TGTGCCAGCAGCCGAGGCGAGTCCTCTGGGGCCAACGTCCTGACTTTC; CDR3: CASSRGESSGANVLTF
size: -; J: TRBJ2-1; D: TRBD2; length: 16; V: TRBV4-2; DNA: TGTGCCAGCAGCCCAGGGCTAGCGGGAGGGGGAAATGAGCAGTTCTTC; CDR3: CASSPGLAGGGNEQFF